This TCR beta chain was profiled in a study of CD4 and CD8 cells across lung adenocarcinoma regions. This CDR3 comprises 19 residues. Concerning this clonotype itself: One end of the junction fails to match germline, which may point to a read error.

TCRdb reanalysed the PCR reads using MiXCR and keeps one entry per CDR3 protein. The sample lists approximately 12,000 distinct CDR3 sequences; around 48% were seen once. This receptor was obtained from a female donor with lung adenocarcinoma. The CD4 and CD8 labels of this study may be unreliable. The sequenced sample was CD8+ T cells from the margin of a lung tumor. V usage is TRBV12-3 or TRBV12-4 and J usage is TRBJ2-2; 13 bases line up with TRBD2. The CDR3 region is CASSFHGLAGVPNTGEQFF. DNA for the CDR3: TGTGCCAGCAGTTTCCACGGACTAGCGGGGGTCCCGAACACCGGGGAGCAGTTTTTT.